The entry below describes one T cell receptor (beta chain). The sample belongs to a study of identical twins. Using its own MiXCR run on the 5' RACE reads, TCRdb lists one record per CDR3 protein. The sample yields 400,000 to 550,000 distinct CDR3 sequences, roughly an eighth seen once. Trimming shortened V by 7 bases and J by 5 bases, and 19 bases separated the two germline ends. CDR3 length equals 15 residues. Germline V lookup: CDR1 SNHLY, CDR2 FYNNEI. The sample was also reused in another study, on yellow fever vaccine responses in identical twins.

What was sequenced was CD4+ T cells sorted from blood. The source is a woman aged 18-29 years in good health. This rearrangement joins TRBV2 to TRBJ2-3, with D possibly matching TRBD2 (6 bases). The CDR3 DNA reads TGTGCCAGCAACTGGGGTCGGGGGACCCAAGATACGCAGTATTTT. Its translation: CASNWGRGTQDTQYF.